The 17 T cell receptor beta chains presented below share a single source sample, sequenced in a study of CD8+ T cells in alopecia areata. Extracted RNA was reverse transcribed into cDNA, the sequencing template. Using immunoSEQ multiplex PCR, the repertoire was profiled, and TCRdb retains in-frame clones only, with some absent. The sample comprises around 140,000 clones, approximately 50% of which are singletons, and 0.95% to 1% rests with the top ten. This material consisted of CD4+ T cells sorted from blood, taken at week 0. Source of these receptors: a human donor with alopecia areata.

V gene TRBV4-1 combines with J gene TRBJ2-7; D remains ambiguous. V gave up 1 base and J gave up 1 base, with 8 bases separating them. CDR3 length: 14 amino acids. CDR1 and CDR2 (germline): MGHRA, YSYEKL. CDR3 coding DNA: TGCGCCAGCAGCCAAGTGGCCGTATCCTACGAGCAGTACTTC. This translates into CASSQVAVSYEQYF.

The chain carries TRBV11-1 and TRBJ2-7; no clear D. V lost 3 bases, J lost 3 bases, and 3 bases lay in between. The CDR3 has 11 amino acids. CDR1 and CDR2 from the germline V gene are SGHAT and FQDESV (reference sequence). CDR3 DNA sequence: TGTGCCAGCAGCTTCAACTACGAGCAGTACTTC. The encoded protein is CASSFNYEQYF.

This clone was seen a handful of times. The CDR3 sequence: CASSPVRDPGANVLTF. The CDR3 nucleotides are TGTGCCAGCAGCCCAGTCCGGGATCCGGGGGCCAACGTCCTGACTTTC. The chain combines TRBV4-2 with TRBJ2-6; perhaps TRBD2 as D (5 bases). V was shortened by 4 bases and J by 4 bases, with 14 bases between the two germline ends. Germline V lookup: CDR1 LGHNA, CDR2 YNFKEQ. CDR3 length: 16 residues.

This clone was found a few times. The chain recombines TRBV5-1 with TRBJ2-7; no clear D. Per germline, CDR1 SGHRS and CDR2 YFSETQ. Trimming pared 4 bases from V and 0 bases from J, leaving 11 bases between. The CDR3 runs 14 residues. CDR3: CASSQSGLSYEQYF. As DNA, the CDR3 is TGCGCCAGCAGCCAATCCGGGCTCTCCTACGAGCAGTACTTC.

This clone was counted a few times. V gene TRBV29-1 combines with J gene TRBJ1-2; no clear D gene. The CDR3 has 12 residues. Germline V gene data show CDR1 as SQVTM and CDR2 as ANQGSEA. The V end was cut by 6 bases, the J end by 4 bases, with 12 bases between. CDR3 nucleotide sequence: TGCAGCGTACCCTCGGGGTTCTATGGCTACACCTTC. Protein sequence: CSVPSGFYGYTF.

This chain connects TRBV29-1 to TRBJ2-7, with 10 bases that match TRBD2. The CDR3 is 17 residues long. Trimming took 4 bases from V and 1 from J; bases not matched to a gene: 13. From germline, CDR1 is SQVTM and CDR2 ANQGSEA. The CDR3 DNA reads TGCAGCGTTGTTCATATCGGGGTAGCGGGAGGTTCCTACGAGCAGTACTTC. It codes for CSVVHIGVAGGSYEQYF.

The J gene is TRBJ1-2, the V gene TRBV30; D not resolved. The CDR3 contains 14 residues. Germline V gene lookup returns CDR1 GTSNPN and CDR2 SVGIG (reference sequence). V lost 4 bases and J lost 6, with 18 bases in between. CDR3 loop: CAWNNWGTINGYTF. DNA for the CDR3: TGTGCCTGGAATAACTGGGGAACCATTAATGGCTACACCTTC.

The V gene is TRBV4-1, the J gene TRBJ2-7, with TRBD1 matching over 9 bases. Germline trimming cut 4 bases from V and 4 bases from J; bases unmatched to any gene: 8. Germline V gives CDR1 MGHRA, CDR2 YSYEKL. CDR3 length equals 15 residues. The CDR3 region has the DNA TGCGCCAGCAGCCCTCCTGACAGGGGGTTTTACGAGCAGTACTTC. It encodes CASSPPDRGFYEQYF.

The rearrangement links TRBV25-1 to TRBJ2-5, with a tentative D call TRBD1 (6 bases). Trimming took off 6 bases at V and 2 bases at J, with 10 bases between the two ends. The CDR3 contains 13 residues. In germline, CDR1 is MGHDK, CDR2 SYGVNS. The CDR3 loop reads CASSSGHQETQYF. Written as DNA, the CDR3 is TGTGCCAGCAGCTCGGGACATCAAGAGACCCAGTACTTC.

The V call is TRBV29-1, the J call TRBJ2-1; a possible D gene is TRBD1 (6 bases). With 6 bases removed from V and 7 bases from J, the gap between germline ends came to 10 bases. CDR3 length: 11 residues. Germline V gene data show CDR1 as SQVTM and CDR2 as ANQGSEA. CDR3 bases: TGCAGCGTACTCAGGGGAAATGAGCAGTTCTTC. Translation: CSVLRGNEQFF.

In nucleotides, the CDR3 is TGCAGCGCCCTGCAGGGAAACACCATATATTTT. The encoded protein is CSALQGNTIYF. This chain joins TRBV29-1 and TRBJ1-3, with D hard to call. Per the germline V gene, CDR1 is SQVTM and CDR2 is ANQGSEA. V dropped 7 bases and J dropped 4 bases, with 8 bases sitting between them. There are 11 residues in the CDR3.

The chain joins TRBV15 to TRBJ2-7, with D unclear. Germline V lookup: CDR1 LNHNV, CDR2 YYDKDF (reference sequence). This CDR3 has 12 residues. The germline V and J ends were trimmed by 0 bases and 7 bases, with 7 bases remaining between them. As DNA, the CDR3 is TGTGCCACCAGCAGAGATTTCGGTGAGCAGTACTTC. It codes for CATSRDFGEQYF.

The rearrangement links TRBV29-1 to TRBJ2-2, with D uncertain. Germline V gene sequence: CDR1 SQVTM, CDR2 ANQGSEA. The CDR3 extends over 13 amino acids. The V and J ends lost 8 bases and 5 bases respectively, with 15 bases between them. The CDR3 DNA sequence: TGCAGCTTTAGACAAAGCAATACCGGGGAGCTGTTTTTT. It encodes CSFRQSNTGELFF.

This clone was counted a few times. This chain connects TRBV30 to TRBJ2-1, with no clear D. This CDR3 region has 15 residues. With 4 bases removed from V and 0 bases from J, the gap between germline ends came to 13 bases. Germline CDR1 and CDR2: GTSNPN and SVGIG (reference sequence). DNA for the CDR3: TGTGCCTGGACCGATCGGGCGACCTCCTACAATGAGCAGTTCTTC. The encoded protein is CAWTDRATSYNEQFF.

A single count supports this clone. Other DNA sequences in the sample encode the same CDR3. The gene calls are TRBV5-1 and TRBJ2-7; the D gene is possibly TRBD2 (5 bases). The CDR3 spans 12 residues. Per the germline V gene, CDR1 is SGHRS and CDR2 is YFSETQ. V lost 4 bases and J 4 bases, leaving 9 bases between the germline ends. In DNA form, the CDR3 reads TGCGCCAGCAGCCCCCGAGGGTACGAGCAGTACTTC. This translates into CASSPRGYEQYF.

The rearrangement uses TRBV30 and TRBJ2-2; D is undetermined. From germline, CDR1 is GTSNPN and CDR2 SVGIG (reference sequence). V lost 4 bases and J 3 bases, leaving 9 bases between the germline ends. This CDR3 has 13 residues. CDR3 sequence (DNA): TGTGCCTGGACAGAAGTGGACACCGGGGAGCTGTTTTTT. This translates into CAWTEVDTGELFF. The full variable domain, rest sourced from reference TRBV30 and TRBJ2-2, is SQTIHQWPATLVQPVGSPLSLECTVEGTSNPNLYWYRQAAGRGLQLLFYSVGIGQISSEVPQNLSASRPQDRQFILSSKKLLLSDSGFYLCAWTEVDTGELFFGEGSRLTVL.

The chain uses TRBV27 and TRBJ2-4, with 9 nucleotides matching TRBD2. The CDR3 consists of 16 residues. CDR1 MNHEY and CDR2 SMNVEV come from the germline V gene (reference sequence). Trimming removed 6 bases from V and 5 bases from J; junction bases left unmatched: 11. CDR3 region: CASRKLTSGFQNIQYF. CDR3 nucleotides: TGTGCCAGCAGGAAATTGACTAGCGGCTTCCAAAACATTCAGTACTTC.